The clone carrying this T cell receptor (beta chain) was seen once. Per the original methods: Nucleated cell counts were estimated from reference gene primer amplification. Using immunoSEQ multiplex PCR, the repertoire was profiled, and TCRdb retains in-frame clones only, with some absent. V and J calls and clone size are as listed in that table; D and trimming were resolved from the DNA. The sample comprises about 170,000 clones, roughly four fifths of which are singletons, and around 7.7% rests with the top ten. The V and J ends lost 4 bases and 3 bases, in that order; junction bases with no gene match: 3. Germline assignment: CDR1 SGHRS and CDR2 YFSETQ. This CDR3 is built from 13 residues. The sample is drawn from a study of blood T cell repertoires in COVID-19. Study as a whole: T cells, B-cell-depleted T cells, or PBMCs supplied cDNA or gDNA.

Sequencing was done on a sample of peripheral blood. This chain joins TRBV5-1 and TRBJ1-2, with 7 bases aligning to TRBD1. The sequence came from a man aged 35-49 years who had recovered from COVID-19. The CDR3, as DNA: TGCGCCAGCAGCCCTGACAGGGACTATGGCTACACCTTC. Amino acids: CASSPDRDYGYTF.